Each of the 24 T cell receptor beta chains below was sequenced from the same sample in a study of Ad26.COV2.S vaccination and SARS-CoV-2 variants. Treatment here: roughly 19 received Ad26.COV2.S at low or high dose, single or two shots; a few received placebo; per-sample allocation not given. Day 63 following the first vaccine or placebo injection was when the samples were taken. Assay: immunoSEQ multiplex PCR; the TCRdb copy retains only in-frame clones and omits some. Among some 330,000 clones listed, 85% to 90% were seen once. The sequences come from peripheral blood, collected in a trial of Ad26.COV2.S vaccine versus placebo. These receptors were obtained from a person between 18 and 65 years old who received the Ad26.COV2.S COVID-19 vaccine or a placebo.

The V gene is TRBV7-9, the J gene TRBJ1-2; D gene uncertain. This CDR3 comprises 14 residues. V lost 0 bases and J 7 bases, leaving 12 bases between the germline ends. CDR1 is SEHNR, CDR2 FQNEAQ, per germline (reference sequence). The CDR3 bases are TGTGCCAGCAGCTTAGCGTGGACCGCCGGTGGCTACACCTTC. Residues: CASSLAWTAGGYTF.

This clone was observed a few times. The V gene is TRBV9, the J gene TRBJ1-2, with a tentative D call TRBD1 (6 bases). V was shortened by 4 bases and J by 9 bases, with 16 bases between the two germline ends. Germline CDR1 and CDR2: SGDLS and YYNGEE. CDR3 length equals 13 residues. CDR3 nucleotide sequence: TGTGCCAGCAGCCTCCAAGGGGGAGAAAGCTACACCTTC. Amino acids: CASSLQGGESYTF.

V usage is TRBV11-2 and J usage is TRBJ2-1; D may be TRBD2 (6 bases). Germline CDR1 is SGHAT and CDR2 is FQNNGV. This CDR3 has 13 residues. The V end was cut by 3 bases, the J end by 9 bases, with 12 bases between. The CDR3: CASSFTRAGEQFF. CDR3 bases: TGTGCCAGCAGCTTTACCCGAGCGGGTGAGCAGTTCTTC.

The V gene is TRBV29-1, the J gene TRBJ2-1, with TRBD2 as a possible D gene (5 bases). With 1 base removed from V and 6 bases from J, the gap between germline ends came to 7 bases. CDR3 length equals 12 residues. CDR1 is SQVTM and CDR2 is ANQGSEA in the germline V gene. The CDR3 sequence: CSVEGERNEQFF. Here the CDR3 DNA reads TGCAGCGTTGAAGGGGAGCGCAATGAGCAGTTCTTC.

The chain has TRBV19 and TRBJ1-1, with 10 bases fitting TRBD1. The germline V gene encodes CDR1 LNHDA and CDR2 SQIVND (reference sequence). J lost 5 bases, V lost 5 bases, and 5 bases had no gene match. The CDR3 has 14 amino acids. CDR3: CASSFGTGVTEAFF. CDR3 bases: TGTGCCAGTAGTTTTGGGACAGGGGTAACTGAAGCTTTCTTT. Drawing the rest from reference TRBV19 and TRBJ1-1, the complete variable domain is DGGITQSPKYLFRKEGQNVTLSCEQNLNHDAMYWYRQDPGQGLRLIYYSQIVNDFQKGDIAEGYSVSREKKESFPLTVTSAQKNPTAFYLCASSFGTGVTEAFFGQGTRLTVV.

The chain couples TRBV18 to TRBJ2-2, with D possibly being TRBD2 (6 bases). Per germline, CDR1 KGHSH and CDR2 LQKENI. V lost 4 bases and J 4 bases, leaving 7 bases between the germline ends. The CDR3 has 13 amino acids. Here the CDR3 DNA reads TGTGCCAGCTCACGCGGGGCCACCGGGGAGCTGTTTTTT. It is translated as CASSRGATGELFF.

Comment on this clone: This CDR3 is also generated by other DNA sequences in the sample. V usage is TRBV4-1 and J usage is TRBJ2-1; D is ambiguous. Germline-derived CDR1 and CDR2 are MGHRA and YSYEKL. The ends were cut back, 1 base at V and 1 base at J, with 11 bases in the middle. This CDR3 has 16 amino acids. The CDR3 nucleotides are TGCGCCAGCAGCCAAGTGGGTCGGAGTTCCTACAATGAGCAGTTCTTC. Its protein is CASSQVGRSSYNEQFF.

The chain combines TRBV9 with TRBJ1-1; 8 positions agree with TRBD1. CDR1 is SGDLS and CDR2 is YYNGEE in the germline V gene. The CDR3 sequence is 15 residues long. With V trimmed by 4 bases and J by 1 base, 6 bases remained unmatched. This CDR3 reads CASSPRDRGNTEAFF. The DNA of the CDR3 is TGTGCCAGCAGCCCTAGAGACAGGGGGAACACTGAAGCTTTCTTT.

This chain links TRBV7-3 with TRBJ2-3, with 8 bases lining up with TRBD2. Germline V lookup: CDR1 SGHTA, CDR2 FQGTGA. The V segment lost 4 bases and the J segment 6 bases; nucleotides outside the gene matches: 3. CDR3 length equals 13 residues. The CDR3 DNA follows: TGTGCCAGCAGCTCTAGCGGGCTGGATACGCAGTATTTT. It yields the protein CASSSSGLDTQYF. The variable domain in full, with the rest retrieved from reference TRBV7-3 and TRBJ2-3, is GAGVSQTPSNKVTEKGKYVELRCDPISGHTALYWYRQSLGQGPEFLIYFQGTGAADDSGLPNDRFFAVRPEGSVSTLKIQRTERGDSAVYLCASSSSGLDTQYFGPGTRLTVL.

The V gene is TRBV6-5, the J gene TRBJ2-3; D unresolved. CDR1 is MNHEY, CDR2 SVGAGI, per germline. V was cut by 1 base and J by 3 bases, with 8 bases left in between. CDR3 length equals 14 residues. CDR3: CASSYFLTTDTQYF. The CDR3 nucleotides read TGTGCCAGCAGTTACTTTTTAACTACAGATACGCAGTATTTT.

This chain connects TRBV7-9 to TRBJ2-3, with 10 bases that match TRBD2. The germline V gene has CDR1 SEHNR and CDR2 FQNEAQ (reference sequence). This CDR3 comprises 14 residues. With V trimmed by 3 bases and J by 3 bases, 0 bases remained unmatched. The CDR3 bases are TGTGCCAGCAGCTTTAGCGGGAGGACAGATACGCAGTATTTT. The encoded protein is CASSFSGRTDTQYF. The whole variable domain, remainder taken from reference TRBV7-9 and TRBJ2-3, is DTGVSQNPRHKITKRGQNVTFRCDPISEHNRLYWYRQTLGQGPEFLTYFQNEAQLEKSRLLSDRFSAERPKGSFSTLEIQRTEQGDSAMYLCASSFSGRTDTQYFGPGTRLTVL.

The chain couples TRBV19 to TRBJ1-2, with a weak D call TRBD1 (6 bases). The CDR3 is 15 residues long. Trimming took off 7 bases at V and 0 bases at J, with 15 bases between the two ends. Per germline, CDR1 LNHDA and CDR2 SQIVND (reference sequence). Here the CDR3 DNA reads TGTGCCAGTACCCCCGTGGGGGGCACTAACTATGGCTACACCTTC. Its translation: CASTPVGGTNYGYTF.

J is TRBJ2-7 and V is TRBV11-2; D is unclear. The CDR3 is made up of 14 amino acids. CDR1 and CDR2 (germline): SGHAT, FQNNGV. V gave up 0 bases and J gave up 2 bases, with 8 bases separating them. The CDR3 loop is CASSLDGGAYEQYF. Here the CDR3 DNA reads TGTGCCAGCAGCTTAGATGGTGGGGCCTACGAGCAGTACTTC.

The chain links TRBV3-1 (or the pseudogene TRBV3-2) to TRBJ1-4; TRBD1 might be the D (5 bases). CDR1 and CDR2 from the germline V gene are LGHDT and YNNKEL (reference sequence). With 4 bases removed from V and 2 bases from J, the gap between germline ends came to 14 bases. The CDR3 is 16 residues long. The CDR3 coding sequence is TGTGCCAGCAGCCCGGATAAAGGGGCGACTAATGAAAAACTGTTTTTT. Its protein is CASSPDKGATNEKLFF.

The CDR3 is CASGTSGGTDTQYF. CDR3 nucleotide sequence: TGTGCCAGCGGGACTAGCGGGGGCACAGATACGCAGTATTTT. The gene calls are TRBV6-6 and TRBJ2-3; 13 bases fit TRBD2. The J segment lost 1 base and the V segment lost 8 bases, leaving 0 bases of the junction unmatched. The CDR3 loop spans 14 amino acids. Germline lookup yields CDR1 MNHNY and CDR2 SVGAGI (reference sequence).

The chain links TRBV7-8 to TRBJ2-2; TRBD2 matches at 8 bases. The length of the CDR3 is 16 residues. Trimming removed 2 bases from V and 1 base from J; junction bases left unmatched: 3. Germline-derived CDR1 and CDR2 are SGHVS and FQNEAQ. The chain's CDR3 is CASSLRTSGNTGELFF. In nucleotides, the CDR3 is TGTGCCAGCAGCTTACGAACTAGCGGGAACACCGGGGAGCTGTTTTTT. Together with reference TRBV7-8 and TRBJ2-2, the CDR3 gives the full variable domain: GAGVSQSPRYKVAKRGQDVALRCDPISGHVSLFWYQQALGQGPEFLTYFQNEAQLDKSGLPSDRFFAERPEGSVSTLKIQRTQQEDSAVYLCASSLRTSGNTGELFFGEGSRLTVL.

The chain couples TRBV28 to TRBJ1-5; 7 bases match TRBD1. The CDR3 loop spans 14 amino acids. Germline CDR1 MDHEN, CDR2 SYDVKM. Trimming cost V 6 bases and J 7 bases; bases outside gene matches: 9. The CDR3 region is CASRGDRERQPQHF. CDR3 nucleotides: TGTGCCAGCAGGGGTGACAGGGAGAGGCAGCCCCAGCATTTT.

A few counts support this clone. The CDR3 protein is CASSYSAGTGRLYEQYF. CDR3 bases: TGTGCCAGCAGTTACTCTGCAGGGACAGGGAGACTCTACGAGCAGTACTTC. This chain connects TRBV6-2 or TRBV6-3 to TRBJ2-7, with 9 nucleotides matching TRBD1. J gave up 3 bases and V 0 bases, and 9 bases lay outside the gene matches. Germline values: CDR1 MNHEY, CDR2 SVGEGT. The CDR3 runs 17 residues.

This chain joins TRBV5-1 and TRBJ1-1; TRBD1 matches 7 bases. The CDR3 sequence is 14 residues long. CDR1 is SGHRS, CDR2 YFSETQ, per germline. V was pared by 0 bases and J by 7 bases, with 6 bases of the junction left unmatched. CDR3 coding DNA: TGCGCCAGCAGCTTGGCCAAGGGGGCCAGTGAAGCTTTCTTT. Protein: CASSLAKGASEAFF.

V usage is TRBV4-3 and J usage is TRBJ1-2, with unresolved D. The CDR3 runs to 12 residues. Germline CDR1 is LGHNA and CDR2 is YSLEER. V lost 1 base and J lost 11, with 11 bases in between. CDR3 coding DNA: TGCGCCAGCAGCCAAGTCCCAGGAAGGTACACCTTC. The encoded protein is CASSQVPGRYTF.

The chain combines TRBV19 with TRBJ1-1; possibly TRBD1 for D (6 bases). CDR1 LNHDA and CDR2 SQIVND come from the germline V gene (reference sequence). V was shortened by 5 bases and J by 5 bases, with 15 bases between the two germline ends. CDR3 length: 14 amino acids. In nucleotides, the CDR3 is TGTGCCAGTAGTGGGGACACCCCTGGAACTGAAGCTTTCTTT. Its translation is CASSGDTPGTEAFF.

A word on this clone: One end of the junction varies from germline; a read error may be responsible. V is TRBV28 and J is TRBJ2-7; D is perhaps TRBD2 (6 bases). Germline V gene lookup returns CDR1 MDHEN and CDR2 SYDVKM. The CDR3 is made up of 12 amino acids. The CDR3 loop reads CASTHAGGIKHF. Here the CDR3 DNA reads TGTGCCAGCACCCACGCAGGAGGGATTAAGCACTTC.

This chain links TRBV13 with TRBJ2-1; D may be TRBD1 (6 bases). The CDR3 is made up of 20 amino acids. With 1 base removed from V and 6 bases from J, the gap between germline ends came to 28 bases. Germline V gene data show CDR1 as PRHDT and CDR2 as FYEKMQ (reference sequence). Here the CDR3 reads CASSLEMGDRFEFIGNEQFF. The CDR3 DNA reads as TGTGCCAGCAGCTTAGAAATGGGAGACAGGTTCGAGTTCATAGGCAATGAGCAGTTCTTC.

The rearrangement uses TRBV12-3 or TRBV12-4 and TRBJ1-2; D is possibly TRBD1 (5 bases). The V end was cut by 6 bases, the J end by 5 bases, with 13 bases between. There are 13 residues in the CDR3. DNA of the CDR3: TGTGCCAGCAGCATTGACAGACTTTATGGCTACACCTTC. Translating it yields CASSIDRLYGYTF.